These T cell receptor beta chains were read from a single sample in a study of blood T cell repertoires in COVID-19. The method was immunoSEQ multiplex PCR; TCRdb's version includes in-frame clones alone and lacks a portion of them. The table has around 300,000 clones, 83% seen once. The sample taken for sequencing was peripheral blood. The receptor set was obtained from a man in his thirties or forties with active or convalescent COVID-19. The CDR3 runs from the conserved cysteine through the conserved F or W. D genes are given only for firm matches. Expanded clones get a size class; other rows say once, few or many, or leave the size out.

v_call	d_call	clone_size	j_call	cdr3_aa	cdr3_nt
TRBV7-8	-	-	TRBJ1-4	CASSAGRLKGGGLFF	TGTGCCAGCAGCGCGGGACGGCTTAAGGGTGGAGGACTGTTTTTT
TRBV5-1	-	-	TRBJ2-7	CASSSTGVDSYEQYF	TGCGCCAGCAGCTCAACCGGGGTTGACTCCTACGAGCAGTACTTC
TRBV5-1	TRBD1	-	TRBJ1-1	CASSLDRGRTEAFF	TGCGCCAGCAGCTTGGACAGGGGGCGGACTGAAGCTTTCTTT
TRBV7-7	-	-	TRBJ1-3	CASSPLAGDGNTIYF	TGTGCCAGCAGCCCTTTGGCAGGGGACGGAAACACCATATATTTT
TRBV19	-	once	TRBJ1-5	CASRPSGGQGRSQHF	TGTGCCAGTAGGCCCTCGGGCGGACAAGGTAGGTCCCAGCATTTT
TRBV11-3	-	-	TRBJ2-2	CASSLVWSGTGELFF	TGTGCCAGCAGCTTAGTCTGGTCGGGAACCGGGGAGCTGTTTTTT
TRBV7-2	TRBD2	-	TRBJ2-7	CASSPTAGRSYEQYF	TGTGCCAGCAGCCCTACAGCGGGACGCTCCTACGAGCAGTACTTC
TRBV4-2	TRBD1	-	TRBJ1-2	CASSHDRAGYTF	TGTGCCAGCAGCCACGACAGGGCAGGCTACACCTTC
TRBV18	-	-	TRBJ2-7	CASSPRDFRDEQYF	TGTGCCAGCTCACCCCGGGACTTTCGAGACGAGCAGTACTTC
TRBV6-7	-	-	TRBJ2-3	CASSIQGTDTQYF	TGTGCCAGCAGCATACAGGGCACAGATACGCAGTATTTT
TRBV28	TRBD2	-	TRBJ2-3	CASTPMGLASTDTQYF	TGTGCCAGCACCCCTATGGGACTAGCTAGCACAGATACGCAGTATTTT
TRBV12-3/TRBV12-4	-	-	TRBJ1-5	CASSLNSNQPQHF	TGTGCCAGCAGTTTAAATAGTAATCAGCCCCAGCATTTT
TRBV23-1	-	-	TRBJ2-1	CASSPGGTPSYNEQFF	TGCGCCAGCAGTCCAGGGGGGACTCCCTCCTACAATGAGCAGTTCTTC
TRBV19	TRBD2	few	TRBJ2-1	CASSIGAGLMSSYNEQFF	TGTGCCAGTAGTATTGGAGCGGGACTTATGAGCTCCTACAATGAGCAGTTCTTC